Presented here are 4 T cell receptor beta chains from one specimen sequenced in a study of CD8+ T cells in alopecia areata. RNA extraction was followed by reverse transcription into cDNA, which acted as the sequencing template. Repertoires were generated with immunoSEQ multiplex PCR, while TCRdb's copy carries only in-frame clones and drops some. The data contain roughly 150,000 clones, over 45% of them singletons. The sequenced sample was CD4+ T cells sorted from blood. All receptors derive from a human donor with alopecia areata.

This clone was observed a few times. The V call is TRBV2, the J call TRBJ1-5, with a possible D match to TRBD1 (5 bases). The CDR3 sequence is 11 residues long. Germline V gene sequence: CDR1 SNHLY, CDR2 FYNNEI. With 4 bases removed from V and 7 bases from J, the gap between germline ends came to 5 bases. The CDR3 region has the DNA TGTGCCAGCAGTGCAGGGCAGCCCCAGCATTTT. Protein sequence: CASSAGQPQHF.

This chain uses TRBV2 with TRBJ1-5, with a tentative D call TRBD1 (6 bases). Germline V gives CDR1 SNHLY, CDR2 FYNNEI. Trimming stripped 4 bases from V and 2 bases from J, with 15 bases between. The CDR3 spans 16 residues. Written as DNA, the CDR3 is TGTGCCAGCAGTGCCAGGGGCAGTAATGGCAATCAGCCCCAGCATTTT. Protein: CASSARGSNGNQPQHF.

This sequence joins TRBV7-9 and TRBJ1-2; TRBD1 agrees at 7 bases. CDR3 length: 14 residues. Germline CDR1 reads SEHNR; CDR2 reads FQNEAQ (reference sequence). The trim removed 5 bases at V and 3 bases at J, leaving 6 bases unmatched. The CDR3 DNA follows: TGTGCCAGCAGCACGGATGACAGGGACTATGGCTACACCTTC. This sequence encodes CASSTDDRDYGYTF.

The chain recombines TRBV7-3 with TRBJ1-4; the D is unclear. Trimming left V 5 bases short and J 8 bases short, with 15 bases between. Germline assignment: CDR1 SGHTA and CDR2 FQGTGA. CDR3 length: 14 amino acids. The CDR3 nucleotides read TGTGCCAGCAGCACAACGGGAAAGGGCGAAAAACTGTTTTTT. Its protein is CASSTTGKGEKLFF. Full variable domain (rest looked up from reference TRBV7-3 and TRBJ1-4): GAGVSQTPSNKVTEKGKYVELRCDPISGHTALYWYRQSLGQGPEFLIYFQGTGAADDSGLPNDRFFAVRPEGSVSTLKIQRTERGDSAVYLCASSTTGKGEKLFFGSGTQLSVL.